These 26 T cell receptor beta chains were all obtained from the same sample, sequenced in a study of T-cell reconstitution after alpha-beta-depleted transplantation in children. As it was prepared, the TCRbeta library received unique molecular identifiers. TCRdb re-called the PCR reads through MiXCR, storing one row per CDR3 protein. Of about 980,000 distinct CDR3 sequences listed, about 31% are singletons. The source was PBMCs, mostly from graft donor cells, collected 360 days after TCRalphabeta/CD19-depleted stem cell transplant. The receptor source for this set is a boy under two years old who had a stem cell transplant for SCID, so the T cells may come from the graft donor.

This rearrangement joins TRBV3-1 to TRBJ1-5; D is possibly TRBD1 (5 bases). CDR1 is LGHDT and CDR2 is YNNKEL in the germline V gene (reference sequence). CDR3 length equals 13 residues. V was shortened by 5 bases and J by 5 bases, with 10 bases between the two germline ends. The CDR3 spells CASSEQGDQPQHF. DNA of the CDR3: TGTGCCAGCAGCGAACAAGGGGATCAGCCCCAGCATTTT.

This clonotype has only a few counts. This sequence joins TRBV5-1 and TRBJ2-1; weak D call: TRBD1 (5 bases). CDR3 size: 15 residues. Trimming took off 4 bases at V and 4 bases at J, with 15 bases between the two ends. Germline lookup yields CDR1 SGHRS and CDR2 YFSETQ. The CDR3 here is CASSRIQGAYNEQFF. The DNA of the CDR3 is TGCGCCAGCAGCCGGATCCAAGGGGCTTACAATGAGCAGTTCTTC.

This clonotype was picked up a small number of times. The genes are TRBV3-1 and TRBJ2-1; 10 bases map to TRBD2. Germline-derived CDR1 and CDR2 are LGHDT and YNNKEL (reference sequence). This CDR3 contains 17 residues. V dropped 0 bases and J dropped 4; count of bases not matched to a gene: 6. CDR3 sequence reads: CASSQEGQRGGYNEQFF. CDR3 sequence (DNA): TGTGCCAGCAGCCAAGAGGGTCAGCGGGGGGGTTACAATGAGCAGTTCTTC.

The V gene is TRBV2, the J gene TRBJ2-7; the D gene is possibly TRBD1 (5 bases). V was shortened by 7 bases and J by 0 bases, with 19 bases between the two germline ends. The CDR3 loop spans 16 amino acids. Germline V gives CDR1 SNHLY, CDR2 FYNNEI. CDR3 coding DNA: TGTGCCAGCACTCAAAGTTCGACAGTTACCTCCTACGAGCAGTACTTC. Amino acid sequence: CASTQSSTVTSYEQYF.

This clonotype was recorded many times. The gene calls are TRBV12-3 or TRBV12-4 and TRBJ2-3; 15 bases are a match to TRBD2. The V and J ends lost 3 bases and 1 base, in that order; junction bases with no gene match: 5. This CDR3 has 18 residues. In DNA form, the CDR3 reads TGTGCCAGCAGTTTGGGACTAGCGGGGGGTTTAGGCACAGATACGCAGTATTTT. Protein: CASSLGLAGGLGTDTQYF.

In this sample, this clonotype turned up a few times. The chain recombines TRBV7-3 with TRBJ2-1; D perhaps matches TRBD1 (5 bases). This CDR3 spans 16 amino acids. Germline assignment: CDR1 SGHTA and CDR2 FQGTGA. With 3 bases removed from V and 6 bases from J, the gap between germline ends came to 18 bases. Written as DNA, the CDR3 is TGTGCCAGCAGCTTGTCGGTTTTCAGGGTTGGCAATGAGCAGTTCTTC. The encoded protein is CASSLSVFRVGNEQFF.

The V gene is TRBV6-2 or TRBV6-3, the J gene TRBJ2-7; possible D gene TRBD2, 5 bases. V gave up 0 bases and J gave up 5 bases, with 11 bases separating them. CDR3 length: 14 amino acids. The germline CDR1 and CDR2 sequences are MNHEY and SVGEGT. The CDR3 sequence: CASSYSLGSHEQYF. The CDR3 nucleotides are TGTGCCAGCAGTTACTCCCTTGGGAGTCACGAGCAGTACTTC.

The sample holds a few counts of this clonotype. CDR3 sequence (DNA): TGTGCCAGCAGACTAGACGGGGGGCCATCCTACAATGAGCAGTTCTTC. It specifies CASRLDGGPSYNEQFF. The gene calls are TRBV4-2 and TRBJ2-1; possible D gene TRBD2, 7 bases. This CDR3 comprises 16 residues. Trimming stripped 6 bases from V and 1 base from J, with 16 bases between. CDR1 is LGHNA, CDR2 YNFKEQ, per germline.

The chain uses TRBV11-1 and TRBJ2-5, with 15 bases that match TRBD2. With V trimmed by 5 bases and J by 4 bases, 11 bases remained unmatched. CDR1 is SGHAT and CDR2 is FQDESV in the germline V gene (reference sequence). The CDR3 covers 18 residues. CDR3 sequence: CASSTGTSGGKAGETQYF. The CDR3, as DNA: TGTGCCAGCAGCACTGGGACTAGCGGGGGGAAGGCGGGAGAGACCCAGTACTTC.

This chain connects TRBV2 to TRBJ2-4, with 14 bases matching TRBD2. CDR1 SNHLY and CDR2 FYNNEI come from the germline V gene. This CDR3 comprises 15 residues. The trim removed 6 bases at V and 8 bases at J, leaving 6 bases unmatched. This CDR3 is CASRRTSGGIDIQYF. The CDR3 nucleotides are TGTGCCAGCAGGAGGACTAGCGGGGGGATAGACATTCAGTACTTC. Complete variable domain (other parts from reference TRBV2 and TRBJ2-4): EPEVTQTPSHQVTQMGQEVILRCVPISNHLYFYWYRQILGQKVEFLVSFYNNEISEKSEIFDDQFSVERPDGSNFTLKIRSTKLEDSAMYFCASRRTSGGIDIQYFGAGTRLSVL.

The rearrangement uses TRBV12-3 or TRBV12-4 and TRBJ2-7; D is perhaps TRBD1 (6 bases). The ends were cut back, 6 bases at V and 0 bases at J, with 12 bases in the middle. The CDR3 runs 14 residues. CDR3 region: CASSYRVSSYEQYF. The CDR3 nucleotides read TGTGCCAGCAGCTACAGGGTTAGCTCCTACGAGCAGTACTTC.

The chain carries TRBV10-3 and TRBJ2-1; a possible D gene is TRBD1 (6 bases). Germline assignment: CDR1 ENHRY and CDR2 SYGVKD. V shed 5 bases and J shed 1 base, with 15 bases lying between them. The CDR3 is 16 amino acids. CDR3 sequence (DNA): TGTGCCATCAGTCCAGGGGACCACGGATCCTACAATGAGCAGTTCTTC. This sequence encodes CAISPGDHGSYNEQFF.

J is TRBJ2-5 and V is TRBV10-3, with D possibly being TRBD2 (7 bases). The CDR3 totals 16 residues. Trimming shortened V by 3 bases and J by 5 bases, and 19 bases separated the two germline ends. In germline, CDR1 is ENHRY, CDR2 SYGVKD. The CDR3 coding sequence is TGTGCCATCAGTGAAGGGATTGAGGGGAGGGGGGAGACCCAGTACTTC. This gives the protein CAISEGIEGRGETQYF.

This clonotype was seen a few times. CDR3 loop: CATTSRVPNSPLHF. The DNA for the CDR3 is TGTGCCACCACTTCTAGGGTTCCGAATTCACCCCTCCACTTT. The rearrangement joins TRBV25-1 to TRBJ1-6; no reliable D call. Germline loops: CDR1 MGHDK, CDR2 SYGVNS. The V and J ends lost 10 bases and 7 bases respectively, with 17 bases between them. The CDR3 is made up of 14 amino acids.

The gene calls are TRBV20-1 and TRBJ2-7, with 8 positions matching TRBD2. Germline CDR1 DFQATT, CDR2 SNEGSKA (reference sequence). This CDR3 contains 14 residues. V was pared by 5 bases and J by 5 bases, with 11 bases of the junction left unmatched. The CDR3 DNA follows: TGCAGTGCTTCATATCCGGGGGGGACCCACGAGCAGTACTTC. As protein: CSASYPGGTHEQYF.

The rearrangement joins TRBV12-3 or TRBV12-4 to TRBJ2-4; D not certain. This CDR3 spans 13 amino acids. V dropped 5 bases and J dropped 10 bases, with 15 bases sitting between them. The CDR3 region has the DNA TGTGCCAGCAGTCCCTTTCTGGAGAGGATTCAGTACTTC. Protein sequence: CASSPFLERIQYF.

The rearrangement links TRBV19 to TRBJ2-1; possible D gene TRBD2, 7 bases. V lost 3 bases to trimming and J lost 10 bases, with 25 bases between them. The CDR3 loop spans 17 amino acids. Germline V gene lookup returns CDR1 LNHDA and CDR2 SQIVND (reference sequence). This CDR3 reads CASSMRRHGGPPDEQFF. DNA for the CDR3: TGTGCCAGTAGTATGAGGCGCCACGGGGGGCCTCCGGACGAGCAGTTCTTC.

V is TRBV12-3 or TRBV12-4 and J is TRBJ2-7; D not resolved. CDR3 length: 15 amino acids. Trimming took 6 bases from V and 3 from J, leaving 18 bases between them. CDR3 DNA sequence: TGTGCCAGCAGAACACCCCTGGCAGCGCACTACGAGCAGTACTTC. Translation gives CASRTPLAAHYEQYF.

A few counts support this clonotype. This CDR3 is CASSLTQGKAFF. CDR3 coding DNA: TGCGCCAGCAGCCTAACTCAGGGGAAAGCTTTCTTT. The chain recombines TRBV5-1 with TRBJ1-1, with D possibly matching TRBD1 (6 bases). Germline lookup yields CDR1 SGHRS and CDR2 YFSETQ. The V gene lost 4 bases and the J gene lost 9 bases, with 13 bases spanning the gap. The length of the CDR3 is 12 residues.

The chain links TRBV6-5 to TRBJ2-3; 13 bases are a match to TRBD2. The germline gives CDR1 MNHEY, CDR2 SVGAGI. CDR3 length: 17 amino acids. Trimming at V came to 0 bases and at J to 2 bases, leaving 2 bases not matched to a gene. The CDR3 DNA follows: TGTGCCAGCAGTTACTCGGGGACTAGCGGGGTCACAGATACGCAGTATTTT. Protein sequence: CASSYSGTSGVTDTQYF.

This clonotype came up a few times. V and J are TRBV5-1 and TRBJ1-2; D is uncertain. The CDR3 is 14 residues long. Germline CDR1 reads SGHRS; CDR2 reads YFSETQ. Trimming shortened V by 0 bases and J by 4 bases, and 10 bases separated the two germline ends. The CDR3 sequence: CASSLGAQSYGYTF. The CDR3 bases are TGCGCCAGCAGCTTGGGAGCACAGTCCTATGGCTACACCTTC.

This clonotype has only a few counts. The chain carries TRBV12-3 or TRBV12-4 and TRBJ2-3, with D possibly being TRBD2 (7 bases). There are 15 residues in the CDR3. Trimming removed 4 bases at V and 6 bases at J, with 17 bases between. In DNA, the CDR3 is TGTGCCAGCAGTTCTGGGGGGGCCTTCGGGGATACGCAGTATTTT. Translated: CASSSGGAFGDTQYF.

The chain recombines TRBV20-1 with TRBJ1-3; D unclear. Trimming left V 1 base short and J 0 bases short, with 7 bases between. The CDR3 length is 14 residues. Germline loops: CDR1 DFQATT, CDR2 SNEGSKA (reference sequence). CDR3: CSARAGSSGNTIYF. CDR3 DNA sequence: TGCAGTGCTAGAGCCGGTAGCTCTGGAAACACCATATATTTT.

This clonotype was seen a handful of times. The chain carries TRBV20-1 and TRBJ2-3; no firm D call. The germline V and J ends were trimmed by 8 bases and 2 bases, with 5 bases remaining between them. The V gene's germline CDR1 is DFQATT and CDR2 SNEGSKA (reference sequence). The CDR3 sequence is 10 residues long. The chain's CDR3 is CSSHTDTQYF. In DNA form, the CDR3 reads TGCAGTTCCCACACAGATACGCAGTATTTT.

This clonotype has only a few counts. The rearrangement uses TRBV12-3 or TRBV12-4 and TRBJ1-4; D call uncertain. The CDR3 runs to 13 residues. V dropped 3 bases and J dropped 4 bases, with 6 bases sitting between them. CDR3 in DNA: TGTGCCAGCAGTTTTGGGCTTAATGAAAAACTGTTTTTT. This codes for CASSFGLNEKLFF.

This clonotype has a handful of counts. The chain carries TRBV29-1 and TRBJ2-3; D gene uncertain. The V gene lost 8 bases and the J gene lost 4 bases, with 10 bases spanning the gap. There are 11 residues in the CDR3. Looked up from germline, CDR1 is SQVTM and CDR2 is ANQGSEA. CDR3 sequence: CSPQFADTQYF. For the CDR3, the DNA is TGCAGCCCACAATTTGCAGATACGCAGTATTTT.